The 2 T cell receptor beta chains reported below all come from one sample, sequenced in a study of blood T cell repertoires in COVID-19. The assay was immunoSEQ multiplex PCR, and TCRdb's table has in-frame clones only and misses some. The repertoire holds about 140,000 clones, with 65% to 85% as singletons. The sequenced material came from peripheral blood. The source of these receptors is a woman aged 55-70 years with acute or convalescent COVID-19.

This clone has just a few counts. V gene TRBV28 combines with J gene TRBJ2-2; D remains ambiguous. V was pared by 5 bases and J by 5 bases, with 9 bases between. The CDR3 runs to 13 residues. Germline V gene sequence: CDR1 MDHEN, CDR2 SYDVKM. CDR3 nucleotides: TGTGCCAGCAGTGACGGGTGGACCGGGGAGCTGTTTTTT. It encodes CASSDGWTGELFF.

This chain links TRBV6-5 with TRBJ1-5; 7 bases fit TRBD1. The germline V gene encodes CDR1 MNHEY and CDR2 SVGAGI. V shed 5 bases, J shed 3 bases, and the junction held 7 bases outside the gene matches. The CDR3 is 15 residues long. This CDR3 is CASSPDRASNQPQHF. The CDR3 bases are TGTGCCAGCAGTCCCGACAGGGCCTCCAATCAGCCCCAGCATTTT.